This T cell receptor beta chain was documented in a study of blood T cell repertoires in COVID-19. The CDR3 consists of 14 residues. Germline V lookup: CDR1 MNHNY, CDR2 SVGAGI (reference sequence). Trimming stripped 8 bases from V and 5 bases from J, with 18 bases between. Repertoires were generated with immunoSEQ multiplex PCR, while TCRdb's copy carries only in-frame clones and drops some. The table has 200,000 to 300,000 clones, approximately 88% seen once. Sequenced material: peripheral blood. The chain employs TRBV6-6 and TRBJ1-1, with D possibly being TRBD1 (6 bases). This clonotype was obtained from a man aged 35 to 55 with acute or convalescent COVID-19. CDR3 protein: CASQPGTTITEAFF. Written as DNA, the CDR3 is TGTGCCAGCCAGCCAGGGACAACTATAACTGAAGCTTTCTTT.